Listed here is a single TCR beta chain. The data were obtained in a study of Graves' ophthalmopathy and Graves' hyperthyroidism. RNA transcripts were the template, and TCR beta CDR3 regions were amplified from them. RT-PCR was first run with HTBI primers, then multiplex PCR in a second round. TCRdb ran MiXCR on the multiplex PCR reads and lists one entry per CDR3 protein. The sample has around 600,000 distinct CDR3 sequences, under 50% seen once. This TCR derives from an adult man with Graves' ophthalmopathy. The sample comprised peripheral blood.

The CDR3 is CASSLSWGDEKLFF. CDR3 DNA sequence: TGTGCCAGCAGCTTAAGTTGGGGGGATGAAAAACTGTTTTTT. This chain joins TRBV11-2 and TRBJ1-4; TRBD1 is a possible D gene (5 bases). CDR3 length equals 14 residues. The germline CDR1 and CDR2 sequences are SGHAT and FQNNGV. The germline V and J ends were trimmed by 2 bases and 6 bases, with 10 bases remaining between them. The whole variable domain, filled in from reference TRBV11-2 and TRBJ1-4, reads EAGVAQSPRYKIIEKRQSVAFWCNPISGHATLYWYQQILGQGPKLLIQFQNNGVVDDSQLPKDRFSAERLKGVDSTLKIQPAKLEDSAVYLCASSLSWGDEKLFFGSGTQLSVL.